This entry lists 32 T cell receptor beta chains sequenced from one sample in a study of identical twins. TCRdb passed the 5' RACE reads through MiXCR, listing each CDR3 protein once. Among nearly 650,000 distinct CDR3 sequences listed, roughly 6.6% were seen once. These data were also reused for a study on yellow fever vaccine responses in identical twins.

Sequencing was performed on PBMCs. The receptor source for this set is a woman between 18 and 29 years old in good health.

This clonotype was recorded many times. CDR3 loop: CSVARLAGDRSYNEQFF. In nucleotides, the CDR3 is TGCAGCGTTGCGAGACTAGCGGGAGATAGGTCCTACAATGAGCAGTTCTTC. The rearrangement uses TRBV29-1 and TRBJ2-1; 12 bases line up with TRBD2. Looked up from germline, CDR1 is SQVTM and CDR2 is ANQGSEA. Trimming at V came to 4 bases and at J to 1 base, leaving 8 bases not matched to a gene. CDR3 length: 17 amino acids.

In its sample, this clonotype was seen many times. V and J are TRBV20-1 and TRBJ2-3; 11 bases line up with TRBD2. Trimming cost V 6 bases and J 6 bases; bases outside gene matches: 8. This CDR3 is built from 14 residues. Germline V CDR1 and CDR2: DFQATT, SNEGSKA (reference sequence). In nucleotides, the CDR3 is TGCAGTGCCAAACTAGCGGGAGTGACCGATACGCAGTATTTT. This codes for CSAKLAGVTDTQYF.

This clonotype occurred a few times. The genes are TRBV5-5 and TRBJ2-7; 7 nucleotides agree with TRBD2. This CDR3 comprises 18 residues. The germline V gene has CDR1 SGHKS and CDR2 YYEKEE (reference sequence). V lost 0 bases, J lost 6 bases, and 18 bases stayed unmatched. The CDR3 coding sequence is TGTGCCAGCAGCTTGGCCTTCGTCGGGAGGCGAAGTATACTCGAGCAGTACGTC. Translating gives CASSLAFVGRRSILEQYV.

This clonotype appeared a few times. CDR3: CASSGGPSEGTGELFF. As DNA, the CDR3 is TGCGCCAGCAGCGGGGGGCCTAGCGAAGGCACCGGGGAGCTGTTTTTT. The rearrangement links TRBV5-1 to TRBJ2-2, with D possibly called TRBD1 or TRBD2 (6 bases each). This CDR3 comprises 16 residues. V lost 4 bases and J 4 bases, leaving 17 bases between the germline ends. CDR1 SGHRS and CDR2 YFSETQ come from the germline V gene.

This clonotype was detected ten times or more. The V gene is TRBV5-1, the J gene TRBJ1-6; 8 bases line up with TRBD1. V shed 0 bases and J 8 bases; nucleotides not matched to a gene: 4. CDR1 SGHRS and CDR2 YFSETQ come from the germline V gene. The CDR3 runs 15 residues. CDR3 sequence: CASSLVGQGYSPLHF. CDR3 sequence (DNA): TGCGCCAGCAGCTTGGTCGGACAGGGATATTCACCCCTCCACTTT.

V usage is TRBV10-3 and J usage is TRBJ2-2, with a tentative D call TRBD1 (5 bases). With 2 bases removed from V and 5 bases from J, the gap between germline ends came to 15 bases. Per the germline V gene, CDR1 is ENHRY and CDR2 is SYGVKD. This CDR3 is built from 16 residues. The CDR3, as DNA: TGTGCCATCAGTGAGGACTTGGGGCTCGGAACCGGGGAGCTGTTTTTT. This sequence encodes CAISEDLGLGTGELFF.

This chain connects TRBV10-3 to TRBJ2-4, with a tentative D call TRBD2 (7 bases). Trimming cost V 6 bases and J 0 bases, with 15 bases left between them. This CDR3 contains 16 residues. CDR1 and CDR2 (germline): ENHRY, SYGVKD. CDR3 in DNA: TGTGCCATCAGGCAGGAGGGGGGGCAAGCCAAAAACATTCAGTACTTC. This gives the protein CAIRQEGGQAKNIQYF.

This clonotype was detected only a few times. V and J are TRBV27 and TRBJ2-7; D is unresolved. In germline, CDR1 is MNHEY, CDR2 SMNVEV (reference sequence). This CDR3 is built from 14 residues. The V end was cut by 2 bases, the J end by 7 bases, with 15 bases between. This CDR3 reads CASSLAGRAREQYF. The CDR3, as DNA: TGTGCCAGCAGTTTAGCCGGAAGGGCCCGGGAGCAGTACTTC.

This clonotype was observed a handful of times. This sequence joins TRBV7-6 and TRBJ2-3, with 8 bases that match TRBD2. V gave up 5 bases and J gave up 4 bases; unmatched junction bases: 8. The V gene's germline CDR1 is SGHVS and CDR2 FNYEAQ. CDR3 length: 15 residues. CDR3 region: CASSPAGVSADTQYF. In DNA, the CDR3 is TGTGCCAGCAGCCCAGCGGGAGTTTCGGCAGATACGCAGTATTTT.

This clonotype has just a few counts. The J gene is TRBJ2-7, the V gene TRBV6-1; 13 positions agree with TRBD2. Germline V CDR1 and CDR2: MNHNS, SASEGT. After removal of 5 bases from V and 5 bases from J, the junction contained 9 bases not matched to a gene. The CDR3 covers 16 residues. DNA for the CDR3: TGTGCCAGCAGTCTCAAAGGACTAGCGGGAGTCCACGAGCAGTACTTC. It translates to CASSLKGLAGVHEQYF.

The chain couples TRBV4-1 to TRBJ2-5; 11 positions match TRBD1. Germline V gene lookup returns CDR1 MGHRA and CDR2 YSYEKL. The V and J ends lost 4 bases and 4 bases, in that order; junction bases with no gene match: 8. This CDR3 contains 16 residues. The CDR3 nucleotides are TGCGCCAGCAGCCGGCTCCGGGACAGGGGGAGAGAGACCCAGTACTTC. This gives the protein CASSRLRDRGRETQYF.

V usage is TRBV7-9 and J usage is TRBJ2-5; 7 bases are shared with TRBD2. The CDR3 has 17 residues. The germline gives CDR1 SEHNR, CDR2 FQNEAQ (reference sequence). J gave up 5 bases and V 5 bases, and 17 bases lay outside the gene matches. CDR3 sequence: CASSAPGRAGDGETQYF. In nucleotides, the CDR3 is TGTGCCAGCAGCGCACCAGGGCGGGCGGGAGACGGCGAGACCCAGTACTTC.

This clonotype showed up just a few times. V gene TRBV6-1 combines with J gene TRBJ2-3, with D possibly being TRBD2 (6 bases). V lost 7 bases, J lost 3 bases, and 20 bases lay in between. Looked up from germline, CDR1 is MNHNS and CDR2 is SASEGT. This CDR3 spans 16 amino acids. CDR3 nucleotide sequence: TGTGCCAGCACCCCCCCAGGCGGGGTTAAGACAGATACGCAGTATTTT. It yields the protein CASTPPGGVKTDTQYF.

The CDR3 spells CASSQEYSKKDQPQHF. As DNA, the CDR3 is TGTGCCAGCAGCCAAGAATATTCCAAAAAAGATCAGCCCCAGCATTTT. The chain has TRBV4-2 and TRBJ1-5, with D hard to call. The CDR3 is 16 amino acids. The germline V gene has CDR1 LGHNA and CDR2 YNFKEQ. Trimming left V 0 bases short and J 5 bases short, with 14 bases between.

The CDR3: CASSESIVAGELFF. Written as DNA, the CDR3 is TGCGCCAGCAGTGAGTCAATAGTCGCCGGGGAGCTGTTTTTT. The rearrangement joins TRBV10-2 to TRBJ2-2; D is unresolved. Germline V gene sequence: CDR1 WSHSY, CDR2 SAAADI. The CDR3 spans 14 residues. The germline V and J ends were trimmed by 0 bases and 6 bases, with 8 bases remaining between them.

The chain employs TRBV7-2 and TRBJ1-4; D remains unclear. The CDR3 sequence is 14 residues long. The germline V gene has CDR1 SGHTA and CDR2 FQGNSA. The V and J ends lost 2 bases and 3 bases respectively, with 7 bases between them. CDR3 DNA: TGTGCCAGCAGCTTAATAGGGTCTAATGAAAAACTGTTTTTT. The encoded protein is CASSLIGSNEKLFF. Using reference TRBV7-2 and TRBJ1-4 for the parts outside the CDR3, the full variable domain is GAGVSQSPSNKVTEKGKDVELRCDPISGHTALYWYRQSLGQGLEFLIYFQGNSAPDKSGLPSDRFSAERTGGSVSTLTIQRTQQEDSAVYLCASSLIGSNEKLFFGSGTQLSVL.

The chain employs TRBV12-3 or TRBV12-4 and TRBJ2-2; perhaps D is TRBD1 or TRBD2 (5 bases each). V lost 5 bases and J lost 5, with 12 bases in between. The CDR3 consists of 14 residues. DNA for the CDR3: TGTGCCAGCAGTACCTCCGGGGCGACCGGGGAGCTGTTTTTT. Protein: CASSTSGATGELFF.

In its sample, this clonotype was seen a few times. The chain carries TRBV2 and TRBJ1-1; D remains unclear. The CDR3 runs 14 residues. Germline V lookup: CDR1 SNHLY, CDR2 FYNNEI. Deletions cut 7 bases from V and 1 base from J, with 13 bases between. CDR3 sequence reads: CASMGGGRNTEAFF. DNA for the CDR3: TGTGCCAGCATGGGTGGAGGCAGGAACACTGAAGCTTTCTTT.

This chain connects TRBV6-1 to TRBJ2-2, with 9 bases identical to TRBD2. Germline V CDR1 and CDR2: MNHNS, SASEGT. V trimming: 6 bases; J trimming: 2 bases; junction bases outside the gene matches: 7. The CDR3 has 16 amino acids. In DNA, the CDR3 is TGTGCCAGCAGCCGCCTAGCGGGGATCAACACCGGGGAGCTGTTTTTT. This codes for CASSRLAGINTGELFF.

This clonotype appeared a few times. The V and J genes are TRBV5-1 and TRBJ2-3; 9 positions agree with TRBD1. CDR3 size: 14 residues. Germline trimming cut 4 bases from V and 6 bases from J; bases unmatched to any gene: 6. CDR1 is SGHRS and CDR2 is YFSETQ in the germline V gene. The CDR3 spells CASSPDRGEDTQYF. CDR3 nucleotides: TGCGCCAGCAGCCCGGACAGGGGAGAGGATACGCAGTATTTT.

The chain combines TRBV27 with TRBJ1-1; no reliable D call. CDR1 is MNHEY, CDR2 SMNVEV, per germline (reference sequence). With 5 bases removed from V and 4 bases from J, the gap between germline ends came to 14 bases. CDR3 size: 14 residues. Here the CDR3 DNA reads TGTGCCAGCAGTGACAAGGCTATCGGCACTGAAGCTTTCTTT. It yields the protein CASSDKAIGTEAFF.

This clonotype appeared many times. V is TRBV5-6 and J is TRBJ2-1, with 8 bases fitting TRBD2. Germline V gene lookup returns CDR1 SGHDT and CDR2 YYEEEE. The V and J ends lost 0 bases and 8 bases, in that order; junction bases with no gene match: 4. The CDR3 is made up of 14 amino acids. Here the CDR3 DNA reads TGTGCCAGCAGCTTGGCTGGGACTAGAGATGAGCAGTTCTTC. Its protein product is CASSLAGTRDEQFF.

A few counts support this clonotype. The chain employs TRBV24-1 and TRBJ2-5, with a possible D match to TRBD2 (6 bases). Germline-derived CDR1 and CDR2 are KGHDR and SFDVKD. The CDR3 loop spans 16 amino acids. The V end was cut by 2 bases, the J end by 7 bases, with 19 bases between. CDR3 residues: CATSDSAGPLRGTQYF. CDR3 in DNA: TGTGCCACCAGTGATTCCGCGGGGCCCCTTCGCGGGACCCAGTACTTC.

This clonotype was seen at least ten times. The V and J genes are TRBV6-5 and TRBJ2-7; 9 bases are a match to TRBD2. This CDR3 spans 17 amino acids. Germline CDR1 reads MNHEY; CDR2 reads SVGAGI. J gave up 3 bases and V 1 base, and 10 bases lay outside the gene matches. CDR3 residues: CASSYLSPSGNLYEQYF. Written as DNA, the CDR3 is TGTGCCAGCAGTTACTTAAGCCCTAGCGGGAACCTCTACGAGCAGTACTTC.

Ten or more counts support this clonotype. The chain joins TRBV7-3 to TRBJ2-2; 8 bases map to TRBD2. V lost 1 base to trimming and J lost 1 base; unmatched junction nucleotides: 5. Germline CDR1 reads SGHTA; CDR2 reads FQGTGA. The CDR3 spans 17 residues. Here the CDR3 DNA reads TGTGCCAGCAGCTTAATCCCCACTAGCGGGAACACCGGGGAGCTGTTTTTT. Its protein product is CASSLIPTSGNTGELFF.

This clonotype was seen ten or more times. This CDR3 is CASSPDGQTNQPQHF. The CDR3 DNA is TGCGCCAGCAGCCCGGACGGACAGACCAATCAGCCCCAGCATTTT. The chain uses TRBV5-1 and TRBJ1-5, with D perhaps TRBD1 (6 bases). Germline V gene lookup returns CDR1 SGHRS and CDR2 YFSETQ. The CDR3 runs 15 residues. V shed 4 bases and J shed 3 bases, with 14 bases lying between them.

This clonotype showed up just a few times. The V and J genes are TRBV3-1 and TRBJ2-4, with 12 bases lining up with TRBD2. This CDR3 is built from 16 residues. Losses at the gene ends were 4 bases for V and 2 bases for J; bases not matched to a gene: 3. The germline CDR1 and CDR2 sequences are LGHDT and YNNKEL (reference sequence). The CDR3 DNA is TGTGCCAGCAGCCCCGGACTAGCGGGAACCAAAAACATTCAGTACTTC. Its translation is CASSPGLAGTKNIQYF.

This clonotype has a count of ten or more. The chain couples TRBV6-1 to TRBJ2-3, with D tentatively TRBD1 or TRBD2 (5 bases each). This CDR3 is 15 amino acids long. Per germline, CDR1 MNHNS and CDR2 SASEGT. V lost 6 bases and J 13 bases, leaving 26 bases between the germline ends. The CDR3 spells CASRAPLAEGRTKYF. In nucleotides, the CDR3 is TGTGCCAGCAGAGCCCCGCTAGCTGAGGGACGGACAAAGTATTTT.

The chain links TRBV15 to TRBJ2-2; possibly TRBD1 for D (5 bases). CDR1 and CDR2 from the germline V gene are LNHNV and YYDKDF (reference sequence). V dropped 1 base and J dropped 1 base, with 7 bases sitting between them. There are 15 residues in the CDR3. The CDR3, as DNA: TGTGCCACCAGCAGAGTCAGGGTGAACACCGGGGAGCTGTTTTTT. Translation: CATSRVRVNTGELFF.

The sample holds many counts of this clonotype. The CDR3 DNA follows: TGTGCCATCAGTGAGATCGGCCTCACCTACGAGCAGTACTTC. The encoded protein is CAISEIGLTYEQYF. J is TRBJ2-7 and V is TRBV10-3; no firm D call. This CDR3 contains 14 residues. The germline V gene encodes CDR1 ENHRY and CDR2 SYGVKD. Trimming took off 2 bases at V and 2 bases at J, with 10 bases between the two ends.

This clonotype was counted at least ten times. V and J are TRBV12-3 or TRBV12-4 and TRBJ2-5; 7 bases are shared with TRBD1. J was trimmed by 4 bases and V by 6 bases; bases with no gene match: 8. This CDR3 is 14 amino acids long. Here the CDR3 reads CASRKRGRPETQYF. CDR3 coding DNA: TGTGCCAGCAGGAAGAGGGGGCGCCCAGAGACCCAGTACTTC.

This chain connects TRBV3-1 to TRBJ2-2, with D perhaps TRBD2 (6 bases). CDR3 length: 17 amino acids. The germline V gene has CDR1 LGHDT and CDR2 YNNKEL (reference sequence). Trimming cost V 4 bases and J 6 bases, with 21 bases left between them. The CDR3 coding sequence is TGTGCCAGCAGCCCCACCCTAGCGTTCCGGGTTGCCGGGGAGCTGTTTTTT. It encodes CASSPTLAFRVAGELFF.